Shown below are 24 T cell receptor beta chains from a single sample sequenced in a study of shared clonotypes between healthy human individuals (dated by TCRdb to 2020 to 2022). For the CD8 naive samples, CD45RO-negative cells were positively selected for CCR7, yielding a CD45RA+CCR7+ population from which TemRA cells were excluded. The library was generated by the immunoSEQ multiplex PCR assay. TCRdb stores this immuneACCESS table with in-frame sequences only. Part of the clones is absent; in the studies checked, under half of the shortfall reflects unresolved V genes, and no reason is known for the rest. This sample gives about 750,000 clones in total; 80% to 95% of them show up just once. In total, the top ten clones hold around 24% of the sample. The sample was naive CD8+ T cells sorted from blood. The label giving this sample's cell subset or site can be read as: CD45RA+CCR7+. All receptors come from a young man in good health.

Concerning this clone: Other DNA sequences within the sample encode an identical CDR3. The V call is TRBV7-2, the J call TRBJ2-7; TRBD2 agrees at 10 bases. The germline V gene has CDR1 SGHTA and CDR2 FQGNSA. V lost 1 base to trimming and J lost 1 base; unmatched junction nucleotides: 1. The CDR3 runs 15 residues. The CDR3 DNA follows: TGTGCCAGCAGCTTAGTAGCGGGAGGATCCTACGAGCAGTACTTC. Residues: CASSLVAGGSYEQYF.

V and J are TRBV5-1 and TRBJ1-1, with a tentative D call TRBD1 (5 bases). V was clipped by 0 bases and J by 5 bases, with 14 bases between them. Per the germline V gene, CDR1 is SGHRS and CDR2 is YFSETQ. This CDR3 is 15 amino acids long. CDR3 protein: CASSLGQGRGTEAFF. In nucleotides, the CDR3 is TGCGCCAGCAGCTTGGGGCAGGGTAGGGGAACTGAAGCTTTCTTT. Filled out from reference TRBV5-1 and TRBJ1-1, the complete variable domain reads KAGVTQTPRYLIKTRGQQVTLSCSPISGHRSVSWYQQTPGQGLQFLFEYFSETQRNKGNFPGRFSGRQFSNSRSEMNVSTLELGDSALYLCASSLGQGRGTEAFFGQGTRLTVV.

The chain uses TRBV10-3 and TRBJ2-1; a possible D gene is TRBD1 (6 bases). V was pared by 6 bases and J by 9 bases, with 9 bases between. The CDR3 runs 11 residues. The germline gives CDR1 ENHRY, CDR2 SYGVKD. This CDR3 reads CAISLGGEQFF. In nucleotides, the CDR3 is TGTGCCATCAGCCTAGGGGGTGAGCAGTTCTTC.

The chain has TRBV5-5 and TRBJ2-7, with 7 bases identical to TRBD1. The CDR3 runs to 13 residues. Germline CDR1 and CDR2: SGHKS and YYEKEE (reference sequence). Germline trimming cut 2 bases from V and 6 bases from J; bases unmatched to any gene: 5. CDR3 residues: CASSFTGALEQYF. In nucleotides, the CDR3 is TGTGCCAGCAGCTTTACAGGGGCCCTCGAGCAGTACTTC.

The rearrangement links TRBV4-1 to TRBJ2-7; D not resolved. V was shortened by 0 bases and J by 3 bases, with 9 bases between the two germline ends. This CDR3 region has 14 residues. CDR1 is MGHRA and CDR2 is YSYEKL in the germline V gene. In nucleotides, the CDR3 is TGCGCCAGCAGCCAAGATCCGGGTGGCTACGAGCAGTACTTC. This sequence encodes CASSQDPGGYEQYF.

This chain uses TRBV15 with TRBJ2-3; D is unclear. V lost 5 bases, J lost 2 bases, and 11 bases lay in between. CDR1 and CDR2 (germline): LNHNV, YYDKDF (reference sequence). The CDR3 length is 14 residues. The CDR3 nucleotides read TGTGCCACCAGCCATTTATCGACCACAGATACGCAGTATTTT. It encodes CATSHLSTTDTQYF.

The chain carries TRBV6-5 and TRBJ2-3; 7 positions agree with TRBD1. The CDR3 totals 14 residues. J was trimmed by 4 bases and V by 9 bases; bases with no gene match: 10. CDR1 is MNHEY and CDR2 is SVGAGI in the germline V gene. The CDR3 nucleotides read TGTGCCAGTCACCGGGACAGATTTGCAGATACGCAGTATTTT. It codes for CASHRDRFADTQYF.

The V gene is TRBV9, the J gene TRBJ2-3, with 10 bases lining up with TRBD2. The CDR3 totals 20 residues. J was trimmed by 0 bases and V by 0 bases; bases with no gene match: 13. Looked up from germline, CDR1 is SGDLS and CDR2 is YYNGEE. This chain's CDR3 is CASSVGGLAGDLFSTDTQYF. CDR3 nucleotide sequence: TGTGCCAGCAGCGTAGGAGGTCTAGCGGGAGACCTCTTTAGCACAGATACGCAGTATTTT.

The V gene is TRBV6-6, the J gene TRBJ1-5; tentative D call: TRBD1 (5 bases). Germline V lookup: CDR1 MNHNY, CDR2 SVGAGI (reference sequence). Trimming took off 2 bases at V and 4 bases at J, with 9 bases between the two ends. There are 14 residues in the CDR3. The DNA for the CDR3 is TGTGCCAGCAGTTACGGGGGGGAAAATCAGCCCCAGCATTTT. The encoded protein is CASSYGGENQPQHF.

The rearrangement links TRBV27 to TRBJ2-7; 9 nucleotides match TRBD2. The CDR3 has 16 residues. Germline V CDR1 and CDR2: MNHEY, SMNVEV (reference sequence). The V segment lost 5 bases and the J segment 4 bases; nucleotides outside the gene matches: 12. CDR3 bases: TGTGCCAGCAGTCCCAGGAGCGGGAGGTCTATATACGAGCAGTACTTC. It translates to CASSPRSGRSIYEQYF.

The CDR3 protein is CASSKEFSGVKYSNQPQHF. CDR3 in DNA: TGTGCCAGCAGCAAAGAGTTCTCCGGGGTTAAATATAGCAATCAGCCCCAGCATTTT. The genes are TRBV21-1 and TRBJ1-5. TRBV21-1 is a pseudogene. The CDR3 has 19 amino acids.

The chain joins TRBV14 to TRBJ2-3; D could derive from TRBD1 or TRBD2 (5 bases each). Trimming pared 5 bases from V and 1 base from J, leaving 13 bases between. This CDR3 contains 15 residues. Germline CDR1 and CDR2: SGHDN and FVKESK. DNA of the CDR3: TGTGCCAGCAGCTACCGGGGCCTCGGCACAGATACGCAGTATTTT. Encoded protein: CASSYRGLGTDTQYF.

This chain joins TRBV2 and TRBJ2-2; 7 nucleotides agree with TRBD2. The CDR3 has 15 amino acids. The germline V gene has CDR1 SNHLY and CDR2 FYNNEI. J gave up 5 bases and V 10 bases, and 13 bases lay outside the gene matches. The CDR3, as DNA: TGTGCCAAAGGGAGCGGGGAGGAATCTACCGGGGAGCTGTTTTTT. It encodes CAKGSGEESTGELFF. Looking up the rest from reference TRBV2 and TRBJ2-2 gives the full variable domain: EPEVTQTPSHQVTQMGQEVILRCVPISNHLYFYWYRQILGQKVEFLVSFYNNEISEKSEIFDDQFSVERPDGSNFTLKIRSTKLEDSAMYFCAKGSGEESTGELFFGEGSRLTVL.

CDR3: CSVEQRDRGYEQYF. Written as DNA, the CDR3 is TGCAGCGTTGAACAAAGGGACAGGGGATACGAGCAGTACTTC. V gene TRBV29-1 combines with J gene TRBJ2-7, with TRBD1 matching 10 bases. Germline CDR1 and CDR2: SQVTM and ANQGSEA. This CDR3 spans 14 amino acids. With V trimmed by 2 bases and J by 4 bases, 5 bases remained unmatched.

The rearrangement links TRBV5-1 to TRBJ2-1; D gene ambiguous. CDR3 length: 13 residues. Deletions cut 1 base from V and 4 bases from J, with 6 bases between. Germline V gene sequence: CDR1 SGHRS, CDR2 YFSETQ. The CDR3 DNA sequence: TGCGCCAGCAGCTTGTCCGGGTACAATGAGCAGTTCTTC. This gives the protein CASSLSGYNEQFF.

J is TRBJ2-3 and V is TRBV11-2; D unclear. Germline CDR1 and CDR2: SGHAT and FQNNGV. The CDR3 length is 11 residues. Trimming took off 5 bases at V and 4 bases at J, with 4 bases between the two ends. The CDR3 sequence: CASSRADTQYF. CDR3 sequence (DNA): TGTGCCAGCAGCCGAGCAGATACGCAGTATTTT. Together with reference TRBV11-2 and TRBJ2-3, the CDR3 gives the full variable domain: EAGVAQSPRYKIIEKRQSVAFWCNPISGHATLYWYQQILGQGPKLLIQFQNNGVVDDSQLPKDRFSAERLKGVDSTLKIQPAKLEDSAVYLCASSRADTQYFGPGTRLTVL.

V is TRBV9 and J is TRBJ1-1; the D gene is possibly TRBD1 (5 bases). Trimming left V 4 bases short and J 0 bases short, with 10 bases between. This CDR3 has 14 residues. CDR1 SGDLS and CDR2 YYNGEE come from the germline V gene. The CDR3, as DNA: TGTGCCAGCAGCAGAGGGGATCTGAACACTGAAGCTTTCTTT. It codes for CASSRGDLNTEAFF.

Written as DNA, the CDR3 is TGCGCCAGCAGCTTGTATCTAGGGGGAGAGACCCAGTACTTC. This translates into CASSLYLGGETQYF. The chain links TRBV5-1 to TRBJ2-5; perhaps TRBD1 as D (6 bases). This CDR3 has 14 amino acids. Germline V lookup: CDR1 SGHRS, CDR2 YFSETQ. Trimming took off 1 base at V and 4 bases at J, with 11 bases between the two ends.

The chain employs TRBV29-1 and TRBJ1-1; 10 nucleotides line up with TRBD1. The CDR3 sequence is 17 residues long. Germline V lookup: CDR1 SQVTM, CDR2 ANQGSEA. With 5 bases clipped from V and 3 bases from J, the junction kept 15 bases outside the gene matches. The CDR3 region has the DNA TGCAGCGTTCCCCAGACAGGGGGCCCCTCAAGGGACACTGAAGCTTTCTTT. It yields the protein CSVPQTGGPSRDTEAFF.

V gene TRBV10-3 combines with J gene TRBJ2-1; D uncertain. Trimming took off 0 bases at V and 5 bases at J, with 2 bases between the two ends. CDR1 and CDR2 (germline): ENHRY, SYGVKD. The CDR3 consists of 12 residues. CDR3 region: CAISESNNEQFF. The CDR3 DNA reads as TGTGCCATCAGTGAGTCCAACAATGAGCAGTTCTTC.

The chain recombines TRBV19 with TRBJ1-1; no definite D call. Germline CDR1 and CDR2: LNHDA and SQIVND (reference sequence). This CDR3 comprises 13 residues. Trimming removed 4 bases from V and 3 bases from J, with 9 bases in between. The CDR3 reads CASSTSSDTEAFF. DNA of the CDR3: TGTGCCAGTAGTACATCATCTGACACTGAAGCTTTCTTT.

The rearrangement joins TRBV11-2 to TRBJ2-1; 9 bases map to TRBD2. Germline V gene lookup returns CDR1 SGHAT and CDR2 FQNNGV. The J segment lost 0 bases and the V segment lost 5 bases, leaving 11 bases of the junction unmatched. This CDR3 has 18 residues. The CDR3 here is CASSPLTTSGSSYNEQFF. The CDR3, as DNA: TGTGCCAGCAGCCCACTAACGACTAGCGGAAGCTCCTACAATGAGCAGTTCTTC.

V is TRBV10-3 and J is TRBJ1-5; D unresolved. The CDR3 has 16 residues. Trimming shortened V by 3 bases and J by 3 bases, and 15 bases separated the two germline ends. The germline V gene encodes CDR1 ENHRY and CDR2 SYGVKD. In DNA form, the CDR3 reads TGTGCCATCAGTGAATCGCGGACCGAGCTCAATCAGCCCCAGCATTTT. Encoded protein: CAISESRTELNQPQHF.

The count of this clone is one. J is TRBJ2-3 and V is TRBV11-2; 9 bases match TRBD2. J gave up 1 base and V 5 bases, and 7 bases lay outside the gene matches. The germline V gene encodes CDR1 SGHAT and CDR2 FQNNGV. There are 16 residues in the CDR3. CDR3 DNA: TGTGCCAGCAGCGCTCCTAGCGGGGAAGGCACAGATACGCAGTATTTT. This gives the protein CASSAPSGEGTDTQYF.